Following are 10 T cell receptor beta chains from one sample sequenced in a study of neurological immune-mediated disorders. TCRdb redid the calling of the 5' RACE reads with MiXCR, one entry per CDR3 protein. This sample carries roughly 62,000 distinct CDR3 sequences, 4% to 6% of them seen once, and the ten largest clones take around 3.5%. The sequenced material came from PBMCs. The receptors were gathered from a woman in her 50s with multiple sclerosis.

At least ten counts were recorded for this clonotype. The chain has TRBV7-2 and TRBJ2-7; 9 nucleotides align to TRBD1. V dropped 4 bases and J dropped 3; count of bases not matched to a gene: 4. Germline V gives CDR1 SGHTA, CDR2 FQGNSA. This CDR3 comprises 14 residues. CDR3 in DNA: TGTGCCAGCAGCTCACGGACAGGGGACTACGAGCAGTACTTC. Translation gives CASSSRTGDYEQYF.

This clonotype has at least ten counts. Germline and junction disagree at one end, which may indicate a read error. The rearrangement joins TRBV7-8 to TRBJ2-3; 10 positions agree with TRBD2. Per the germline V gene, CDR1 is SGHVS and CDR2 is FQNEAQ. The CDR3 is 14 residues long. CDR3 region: CASILGLADPRGHF. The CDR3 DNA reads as TGTGCCAGCATCCTCGGACTAGCGGACCCCCGGGGACATTTT.

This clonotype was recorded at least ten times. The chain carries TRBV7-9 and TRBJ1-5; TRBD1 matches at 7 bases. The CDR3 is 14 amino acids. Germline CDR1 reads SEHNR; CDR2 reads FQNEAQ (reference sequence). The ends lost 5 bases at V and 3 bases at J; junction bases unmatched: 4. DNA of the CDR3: TGTGCCAGCAGCCATGACAGGGTCAATCAGCCCCAGCATTTT. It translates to CASSHDRVNQPQHF.

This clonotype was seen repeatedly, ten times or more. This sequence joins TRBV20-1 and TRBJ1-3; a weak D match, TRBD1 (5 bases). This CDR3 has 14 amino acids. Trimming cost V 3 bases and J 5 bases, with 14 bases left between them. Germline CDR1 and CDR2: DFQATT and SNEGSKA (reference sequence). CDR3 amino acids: CSASDSLYRNTIYF. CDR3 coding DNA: TGCAGTGCTAGCGACAGTCTATACAGAAACACCATATATTTT.

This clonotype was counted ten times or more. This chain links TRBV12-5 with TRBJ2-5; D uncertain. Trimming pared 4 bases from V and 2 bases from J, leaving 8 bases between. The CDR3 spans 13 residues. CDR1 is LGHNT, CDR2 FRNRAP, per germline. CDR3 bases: TGTGCTAGTGGTTCCAGTCCTCAAGAGACCCAGTACTTC. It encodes CASGSSPQETQYF. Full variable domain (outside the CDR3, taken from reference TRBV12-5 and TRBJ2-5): DARVTQTPRHKVTEMGQEVTMRCQPILGHNTVFWYRQTMMQGLELLAYFRNRAPLDDSGMPKDRFSAEMPDATLATLKIQPSEPRDSAVYFCASGSSPQETQYFGPGTRLLVL.

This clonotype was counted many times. CDR3 in amino acids: CASSLSQSYEQYF. The CDR3 bases are TGTGCCAGCAGTTTAAGCCAAAGCTACGAGCAGTACTTC. The rearrangement uses TRBV27 and TRBJ2-7; D unresolved. Germline CDR1 is MNHEY and CDR2 is SMNVEV (reference sequence). This CDR3 has 13 residues. The V gene lost 2 bases and the J gene lost 3 bases, with 8 bases spanning the gap.

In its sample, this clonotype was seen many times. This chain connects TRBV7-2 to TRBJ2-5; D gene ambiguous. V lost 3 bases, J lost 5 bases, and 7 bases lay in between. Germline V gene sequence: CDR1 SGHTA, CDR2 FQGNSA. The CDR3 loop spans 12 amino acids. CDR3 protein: CASSFAPETQYF. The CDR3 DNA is TGTGCCAGCAGCTTCGCTCCGGAGACCCAGTACTTC.

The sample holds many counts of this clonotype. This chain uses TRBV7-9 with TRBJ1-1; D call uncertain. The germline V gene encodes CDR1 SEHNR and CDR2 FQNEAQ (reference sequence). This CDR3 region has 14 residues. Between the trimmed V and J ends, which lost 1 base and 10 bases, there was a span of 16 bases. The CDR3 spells CASSLGGRRLGAFF. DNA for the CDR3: TGTGCCAGCAGCTTAGGGGGTCGGCGTTTGGGAGCTTTCTTT.

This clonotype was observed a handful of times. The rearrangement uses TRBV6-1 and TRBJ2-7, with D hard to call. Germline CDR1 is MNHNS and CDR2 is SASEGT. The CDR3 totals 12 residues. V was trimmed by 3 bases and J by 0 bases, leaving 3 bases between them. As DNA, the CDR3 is TGTGCCAGCAGTGAGCACTCCTACGAGCAGTACTTC. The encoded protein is CASSEHSYEQYF.

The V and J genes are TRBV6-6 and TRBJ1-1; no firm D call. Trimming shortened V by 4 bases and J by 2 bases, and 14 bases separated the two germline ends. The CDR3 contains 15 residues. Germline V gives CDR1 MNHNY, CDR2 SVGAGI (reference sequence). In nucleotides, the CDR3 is TGTGCCAGCAGTTCAACCAGAAAGGGCAACACTGAAGCTTTCTTT. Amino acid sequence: CASSSTRKGNTEAFF.